Presented here are 32 T cell receptor beta chains from one specimen sequenced in a study of blood T cell repertoires in COVID-19. Sequenced by immunoSEQ multiplex PCR; TCRdb stores in-frame clones only, minus some. The table includes around 80,000 clones, over 70% detected once. Sequences were obtained from peripheral blood. Every receptor here comes from a man in his fifties with active or convalescent COVID-19.

The sample holds a few counts of this clone. The chain has TRBV7-2 and TRBJ2-6; 7 bases line up with TRBD1. With V trimmed by 4 bases and J by 2 bases, 8 bases remained unmatched. The CDR3 totals 17 residues. CDR1 is SGHTA, CDR2 FQGNSA, per germline. CDR3: CASSSRQGATGANVLTF. The CDR3, as DNA: TGTGCCAGCAGCTCCAGACAGGGTGCCACTGGGGCCAACGTCCTGACTTTC.

The V and J genes are TRBV4-3 and TRBJ2-7; TRBD2 is a possible D gene (6 bases). Trimming removed 4 bases from V and 0 bases from J, with 13 bases in between. The CDR3 consists of 15 residues. Per germline, CDR1 LGHNA and CDR2 YSLEER. CDR3 loop: CASSPTRDFSYEQYF. As DNA, the CDR3 is TGCGCCAGCAGCCCAACCCGGGACTTCTCCTACGAGCAGTACTTC.

The CDR3 protein is CASRSQVRGAFF. The CDR3 region has the DNA TGTGCCAGCAGGTCACAGGTGAGAGGAGCTTTCTTT. This rearrangement joins TRBV6-5 to TRBJ1-1; D perhaps matches TRBD1 (5 bases). The V gene's germline CDR1 is MNHEY and CDR2 SVGAGI. The length of the CDR3 is 12 residues. V gave up 6 bases and J gave up 10 bases, with 15 bases separating them.

This chain links TRBV19 with TRBJ2-1; 7 nucleotides agree with TRBD2. The CDR3 is 13 amino acids. Germline lookup yields CDR1 LNHDA and CDR2 SQIVND (reference sequence). V gave up 6 bases and J gave up 5 bases; unmatched junction bases: 4. The CDR3 nucleotides are TGTGCCAGTAGGACACGGGGGGACAATGAGCAGTTCTTC. Translated: CASRTRGDNEQFF.

V and J are TRBV18 and TRBJ2-3, with a weak D call TRBD2 (6 bases). V gave up 4 bases and J gave up 15 bases, with 26 bases separating them. The CDR3 contains 15 residues. Germline V gene data show CDR1 as KGHSH and CDR2 as LQKENI. The CDR3 nucleotides read TGTGCCAGCTCACTCCTGGGGGGAAGCCCGCTGGGGGTCTATTTT. Translating gives CASSLLGGSPLGVYF. The variable domain in full, completed from reference TRBV18 and TRBJ2-3, reads NAGVMQNPRHLVRRRGQEARLRCSPMKGHSHVYWYRQLPEEGLKFMVYLQKENIIDESGMPKERFSAEFPKEGPSILRIQQVVRGDSAAYFCASSLLGGSPLGVYFGPGTRLTVL.

The chain couples TRBV11-2 to TRBJ2-2, with 10 bases matching TRBD2. Unmatched junction bases numbered 5, after V lost 1 base and J lost 6 bases. CDR1 is SGHAT, CDR2 FQNNGV, per germline. CDR3 length: 16 amino acids. This chain's CDR3 is CASSLGALAGAGELFF. The CDR3, as DNA: TGTGCCAGCAGCTTAGGGGCCCTAGCGGGGGCCGGGGAGCTGTTTTTT.

Concerning this clone itself: Mismatch with germline at one junction end may stem from a read error. The chain has TRBV13 and TRBJ1-1, with TRBD1 identical over 9 bases. In germline, CDR1 is PRHDT, CDR2 FYEKMQ (reference sequence). This CDR3 has 16 residues. CDR3 sequence reads: CASSIGQGIMNTEAFF. The CDR3 coding sequence is TGTGCCAGCAGCATAGGACAGGGGATTATGAACACTGAAGCTTTCTTT.

V is TRBV30 and J is TRBJ1-4; tentative D call: TRBD1 (6 bases). Looked up from germline, CDR1 is GTSNPN and CDR2 is SVGIG (reference sequence). V was shortened by 7 bases and J by 0 bases, with 18 bases between the two germline ends. The CDR3 is 16 amino acids. The CDR3 protein is CASPLAGGATNEKLFF. For the CDR3, the DNA is TGTGCCTCACCCTTGGCGGGGGGCGCAACTAATGAAAAACTGTTTTTT.

The V call is TRBV2, the J call TRBJ1-6, with 11 bases fitting TRBD1. The CDR3 spans 15 residues. V gave up 3 bases and J gave up 17 bases; unmatched junction bases: 12. CDR1 is SNHLY, CDR2 FYNNEI, per germline. Written as DNA, the CDR3 is TGTGCCAGCAGTGACCCGGGACAGGGGGTATCCCTGGTCCACTTT. This sequence encodes CASSDPGQGVSLVHF.

Comment on this clone: At the DNA level, this CDR3 is encoded by other sequences in the same sample as well. The chain links TRBV4-1 to TRBJ2-1; D is uncertain. This CDR3 is 13 amino acids long. CDR1 is MGHRA and CDR2 is YSYEKL in the germline V gene. The ends were cut back, 1 base at V and 8 bases at J, with 9 bases in the middle. CDR3 bases: TGCGCCAGCAGCCAAGTGGCCCAAGATGAGCAGTTCTTC. Its translation: CASSQVAQDEQFF.

This clone appeared once. The CDR3 here is CASSLGGLGYEQYF. For the CDR3, the DNA is TGTGCCAGCAGCCTGGGGGGGCTCGGCTACGAGCAGTACTTC. V and J are TRBV3-1 (or the pseudogene TRBV3-2) and TRBJ2-7, with TRBD2 as a possible D gene (7 bases). The CDR3 sequence is 14 residues long. Trimming removed 4 bases from V and 3 bases from J, with 13 bases in between. Germline assignment: CDR1 LGHDT and CDR2 YNNKEL (reference sequence).

The chain couples TRBV19 to TRBJ1-1; TRBD1 aligns across 7 bases. The junction had 17 bases not matched to a gene; V was cut back by 11 bases and J by 8 bases. Germline V lookup: CDR1 LNHDA, CDR2 SQIVND (reference sequence). The CDR3 is 14 residues long. The chain's CDR3 is CASSRDRNAVEAFF. The CDR3 bases are TGTGCCTCCTCCCGGGACAGAAACGCAGTGGAAGCTTTCTTT.

Written as DNA, the CDR3 is TGTGCCAGCAGTAGGATCGCGGGTAGCACTGAAGCTTTCTTT. Its translation: CASSRIAGSTEAFF. The chain uses TRBV2 and TRBJ1-1, with no clear D. Trimming removed 5 bases at V and 4 bases at J, with 14 bases between. CDR1 and CDR2 (germline): SNHLY, FYNNEI. The CDR3 loop spans 14 amino acids.

The chain links TRBV7-8 to TRBJ1-1; TRBD1 is a possible D gene (5 bases). CDR3 length: 12 residues. The germline V gene has CDR1 SGHVS and CDR2 FQNEAQ. The V end lost 2 bases, the J end lost 7 bases, and 8 bases lay between the germline ends. The CDR3: CASSLSGIEAFF. The CDR3, as DNA: TGTGCCAGCAGCTTATCAGGGATTGAAGCTTTCTTT.

The rearrangement links TRBV6-1 to TRBJ2-1; D perhaps matches TRBD2 (7 bases). CDR3 length: 13 amino acids. Germline loops: CDR1 MNHNS, CDR2 SASEGT. V was shortened by 9 bases and J by 8 bases, with 17 bases between the two germline ends. The CDR3 sequence: CASLEGGAYEQFF. The DNA of the CDR3 is TGTGCCAGTTTAGAAGGGGGGGCTTATGAGCAGTTCTTC.

V gene TRBV9 combines with J gene TRBJ2-2; the match to TRBD2 covers 12 bases. This CDR3 has 18 residues. Germline CDR1 SGDLS, CDR2 YYNGEE. The J segment lost 3 bases and the V segment lost 0 bases, leaving 6 bases of the junction unmatched. CDR3 protein: CASSVGLAGGPHTGELFF. The CDR3 DNA sequence: TGTGCCAGCAGCGTAGGGCTAGCGGGGGGGCCTCACACCGGGGAGCTGTTTTTT.

The chain uses TRBV3-1 (or the pseudogene TRBV3-2) and TRBJ1-1; no clear D. V lost 1 base and J 8 bases, leaving 11 bases between the germline ends. Per germline, CDR1 LGHDT and CDR2 YNNKEL (reference sequence). The CDR3 extends over 13 amino acids. The CDR3, as DNA: TGTGCCAGCAGCCAAGCCATACCGGGAGAAGCTTTCTTT. Translating gives CASSQAIPGEAFF.

V usage is TRBV5-4 and J usage is TRBJ1-1; D unclear. The length of the CDR3 is 12 residues. With 2 bases removed from V and 1 base from J, the gap between germline ends came to 3 bases. CDR1 and CDR2 (germline): SGHNT, YYREEE (reference sequence). The DNA for the CDR3 is TGTGCCAGCAGCTTTAAGAACACTGAAGCTTTCTTT. Translated: CASSFKNTEAFF.

The chain joins TRBV7-9 to TRBJ1-6; maybe TRBD1 (6 bases). V dropped 0 bases and J dropped 6 bases, with 9 bases sitting between them. This CDR3 contains 15 residues. Germline CDR1 is SEHNR and CDR2 is FQNEAQ (reference sequence). DNA of the CDR3: TGTGCCAGCAGCTTAGCGCGGGGGGCTAATTCACCCCTCCACTTT. It yields the protein CASSLARGANSPLHF.

V gene TRBV7-6 combines with J gene TRBJ2-7; 8 bases are shared with TRBD1. The germline V gene has CDR1 SGHVS and CDR2 FNYEAQ. The CDR3 consists of 16 residues. The V segment lost 4 bases and the J segment 1 base; nucleotides outside the gene matches: 9. CDR3 region: CASSSGVGTGSYEQYF. DNA of the CDR3: TGTGCCAGCAGCTCAGGGGTGGGGACAGGATCCTACGAGCAGTACTTC.

Concerning this clone itself: A read error may produce the germline difference seen at one junction end. The chain recombines TRBV6-5 with TRBJ1-3; D remains unclear. This CDR3 contains 14 residues. Germline loops: CDR1 MNHEY, CDR2 SVGAGI. CDR3 in amino acids: CASSSRRGGDTIYF. The CDR3 nucleotides are TGTGCCAGCAGTTCCCGGCGGGGTGGAGACACCATATATTTT.

The CDR3 bases are TGTGCCATCAGCTCGACAGGGGTTCTCAAGGAAGCTTTCTTT. Its protein product is CAISSTGVLKEAFF. The chain carries TRBV10-3 and TRBJ1-1, with 8 bases lining up with TRBD1. Unmatched junction bases numbered 11, after V lost 6 bases and J lost 8 bases. This CDR3 comprises 14 residues. Germline values: CDR1 ENHRY, CDR2 SYGVKD.

The rearrangement links TRBV5-6 to TRBJ2-1; 9 bases agree with TRBD1. The germline gives CDR1 SGHDT, CDR2 YYEEEE. The CDR3 runs 15 residues. Losses at the gene ends were 4 bases for V and 2 bases for J; bases not matched to a gene: 4. CDR3 in amino acids: CASSGRDRAYNEQFF. The CDR3 nucleotides read TGTGCCAGCAGCGGCCGGGACAGGGCCTACAATGAGCAGTTCTTC.

The chain combines TRBV7-8 with TRBJ2-5; 10 bases match TRBD1. CDR1 and CDR2 from the germline V gene are SGHVS and FQNEAQ. The V gene end was trimmed by 0 bases and the J gene end by 5 bases; junction bases not matched to a gene: 6. This CDR3 spans 16 amino acids. The CDR3 here is CASSLAPEGQGETQYF. In nucleotides, the CDR3 is TGTGCCAGCAGCTTAGCCCCTGAGGGACAGGGGGAGACCCAGTACTTC.

This rearrangement joins TRBV4-2 to TRBJ2-1, with D perhaps matching TRBD2 (7 bases). V lost 4 bases and J lost 0, with 13 bases in between. The CDR3 is 16 amino acids. The germline CDR1 and CDR2 sequences are LGHNA and YNFKEQ. The CDR3 sequence: CASSPSGGGSYNEQFF. CDR3 sequence (DNA): TGTGCCAGCAGCCCGTCGGGGGGCGGCTCCTACAATGAGCAGTTCTTC.

This chain connects TRBV7-3 to TRBJ2-3, with no clear D. From germline, CDR1 is SGHTA and CDR2 FQGTGA. The CDR3 is 14 amino acids. V dropped 2 bases and J dropped 3 bases, with 9 bases sitting between them. Written as DNA, the CDR3 is TGTGCCAGCAGCTTATTGCCTAGGACAGATACGCAGTATTTT. This sequence encodes CASSLLPRTDTQYF.

The count of this clone is one. The rearrangement joins TRBV5-3 to TRBJ2-7, with a tentative D call TRBD1 (5 bases). TRBV5-3 has ORF status, its function being uncertain. The CDR3 covers 13 residues. The germline V and J ends were trimmed by 6 bases and 4 bases, with 14 bases remaining between them. CDR3 in DNA: TGTGCCAGAACTAGGGGTGTAAGGTACGAGCAGTACTTC. Protein sequence: CARTRGVRYEQYF.

This clone was recorded once. V gene TRBV13 combines with J gene TRBJ2-3; no reliable D call. CDR3 length equals 12 residues. V was shortened by 0 bases and J by 5 bases, with 3 bases between the two germline ends. Germline V lookup: CDR1 PRHDT, CDR2 FYEKMQ (reference sequence). The CDR3 loop is CASSLGGDTQYF. The CDR3 region has the DNA TGTGCCAGCAGCTTAGGCGGAGATACGCAGTATTTT.

The rearrangement links TRBV5-1 to TRBJ1-5; maybe TRBD1 (6 bases). CDR1 and CDR2 (germline): SGHRS, YFSETQ. The V end lost 0 bases, the J end lost 2 bases, and 15 bases lay between the germline ends. The CDR3 is made up of 17 amino acids. CDR3 sequence reads: CASSLGPTGSGNQPQHF. Here the CDR3 DNA reads TGCGCCAGCAGCTTGGGGCCAACAGGGTCGGGCAATCAGCCCCAGCATTTT.

The chain recombines TRBV15 with TRBJ2-5; 11 bases line up with TRBD2. Germline CDR1 LNHNV, CDR2 YYDKDF (reference sequence). With 5 bases clipped from V and 4 bases from J, the junction kept 9 bases outside the gene matches. This CDR3 is 16 amino acids long. The CDR3 region is CATSGGLAGPSETQYF. The CDR3 DNA sequence: TGTGCCACCAGCGGCGGACTAGCGGGCCCGTCAGAGACCCAGTACTTC.

The rearrangement joins TRBV6-5 to TRBJ2-1; the match to TRBD2 covers 7 bases. Trimming at V came to 7 bases and at J to 8 bases, leaving 2 bases not matched to a gene. Germline CDR1 MNHEY, CDR2 SVGAGI. This CDR3 contains 11 residues. CDR3 region: CASTRGDEQFF. The DNA of the CDR3 is TGTGCCAGCACCCGGGGGGATGAGCAGTTCTTC.

The rearrangement uses TRBV19 and TRBJ1-4, with D unclear. The V end was cut by 5 bases, the J end by 4 bases, with 8 bases between. CDR3 size: 13 residues. Germline V CDR1 and CDR2: LNHDA, SQIVND (reference sequence). DNA of the CDR3: TGTGCCAGTAGTCCCCGCAGTAATGAAAAACTGTTTTTT. Protein product: CASSPRSNEKLFF.